A selection of T cell receptor beta chains follows, all from one sample in a study of T cells after yellow fever vaccination. MiXCR, run by TCRdb on the 5' RACE reads, gives a single entry per CDR3 protein. The sample carries approximately 96,000 distinct CDR3 sequences, approximately 9% recorded once. Here the sequenced sample was CD8+ T cells not binding an NS4B(214-222) dextramer, sorted from PBMCs, taken approximately 16 days after the first yellow fever vaccination. These receptors originate from a man between 18 and 35 years old who received the YFV17D yellow fever vaccine. The CDR3 runs from the conserved cysteine through the conserved F or W. A D gene is named only where the DNA matches it firmly. Size is stated for part of the rows, as once, few or many counts, or as a class when the clone is expanded.

>many|TRBV12-3/TRBV12-4|TRBJ2-1|TRBD1
TGTGCCAGCAGTTGGGACAGGGTCAATGAGCAGTTCTTC
CASSWDRVNEQFF
>many|TRBV18|TRBJ2-5|TRBD1
TGTGCCAGCTCACCGGGACAGGATTTGGAGACCCAGTACTTC
CASSPGQDLETQYF
>.|TRBV10-3|TRBJ1-1|.
TGTGCCATCAGGGGACTCCCGAACACTGAAGCTTTCTTT
CAIRGLPNTEAFF
>many|TRBV11-2|TRBJ1-1|.
TGTGCCAGCAGCTTGGACCCAGCGGGCACTGAAGCTTTCTTT
CASSLDPAGTEAFF
>many|TRBV4-3|TRBJ2-3|TRBD2
TGCGCCAGCAGCCACTGGGAGGGAGGGGAGGCGACAGATACGCAGTATTTT
CASSHWEGGEATDTQYF
>few|TRBV5-6|TRBJ1-1|.
TGTGCCAGCAGCTTCACCGGGACACTAAACACTGAAGCTTTCTTT
CASSFTGTLNTEAFF
>few|TRBV28|TRBJ1-3|.
TGTGCCAGCAGTTTATTACACCCAACGACCGGAAACACCATATATTTT
CASSLLHPTTGNTIYF
>many|TRBV4-3|TRBJ2-5|TRBD2
TGCGCCAGCAGCCAATCGGGGGGTGAAGAGACCCAGTACTTC
CASSQSGGEETQYF
>few|TRBV27|TRBJ1-2|.
TGTGCCAGCAGTTTATCCGTAGGGAGTAACTATGGCTACACCTTC
CASSLSVGSNYGYTF
>few|TRBV27|TRBJ2-1|.
TGTGCCAGCAGACTCGGGTGGGGAAGCTACAATGAGCAGTTCTTC
CASRLGWGSYNEQFF
>few|TRBV4-3|TRBJ1-2|TRBD1
TGCGCCAGCAGCCAGGGGGACAGTTTCTATGGCTACACCTTC
CASSQGDSFYGYTF
>few|TRBV13|TRBJ1-1|.
TGTGCCAGCAGCTTAGGCGGGGGGGAAGCTTTCTTT
CASSLGGGEAFF
>few|TRBV20-1|TRBJ2-1|TRBD2
TGCAGTGCTGGGACTATGAGCTCCTACAATGAGCAGTTCTTC
CSAGTMSSYNEQFF
>.|TRBV4-3|TRBJ2-1|TRBD1
TGCGCCAGCAGCCAAGATTCAGGGGGCGCGGTCAGTGAGCAGTTCTTC
CASSQDSGGAVSEQFF
>.|TRBV7-6|TRBJ2-2|TRBD2
TGTGCCAGCAGCACCGGGACTAGCGGGGGGACCGGGGAGCTGTTTTTT
CASSTGTSGGTGELFF
>many|TRBV5-1|TRBJ2-5|.
TGCGCCAGCAGACTCTCAAAGGAGGTGACCCAGTACTTC
CASRLSKEVTQYF
>.|TRBV30|TRBJ1-1|.
TGTGCCTGGACTCCTTCCGACACTTACACTGAAGCTTTCTTT
CAWTPSDTYTEAFF
>.|TRBV7-6|TRBJ2-2|.
TGTGTCTTATCCCCAGGGACCGGGGAGCTGTTTTTT
CVLSPGTGELFF
>few|TRBV7-9|TRBJ1-1|.
TGTGCCAGCAGCACGTTGATGGGCACTGAAGCTTTCTTT
CASSTLMGTEAFF